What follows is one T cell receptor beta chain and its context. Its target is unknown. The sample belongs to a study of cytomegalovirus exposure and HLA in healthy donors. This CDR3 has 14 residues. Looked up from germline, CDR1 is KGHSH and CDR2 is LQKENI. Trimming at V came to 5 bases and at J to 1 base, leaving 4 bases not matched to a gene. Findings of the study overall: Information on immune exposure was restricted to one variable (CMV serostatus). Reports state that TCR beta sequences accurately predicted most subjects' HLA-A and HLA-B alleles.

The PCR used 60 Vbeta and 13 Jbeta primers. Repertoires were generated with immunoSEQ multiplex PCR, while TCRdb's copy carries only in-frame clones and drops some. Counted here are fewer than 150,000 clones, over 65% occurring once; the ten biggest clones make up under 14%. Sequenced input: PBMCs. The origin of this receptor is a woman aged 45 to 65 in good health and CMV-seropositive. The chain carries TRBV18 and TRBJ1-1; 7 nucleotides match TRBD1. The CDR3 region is CASSAQGENTEAFF. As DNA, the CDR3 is TGTGCCAGCTCAGCCCAGGGGGAGAACACTGAAGCTTTCTTT.